This T cell receptor (beta chain) stems from a study of cytotoxic CD8 clonotypes in ibrutinib-treated CLL. About the study: Partial response was seen in 25 or so patients and complete response in 2; after median around 5.5 years, approximately 14 stayed remitted, around 12 progressed.

The CDR3 totals 13 residues. Looked up from germline, CDR1 is SNHLY and CDR2 is FYNNEI. After removal of 7 bases from V and 4 bases from J, the junction contained 3 bases not matched to a gene. Sequencing used immunoSEQ multiplex PCR; TCRdb keeps in-frame clones, though not all of them. The sample carries more than 300,000 clones, 80% recorded once. Comment on this clone: The antigen is unknown.

Findings and caveats of the study: An increase in clonality occurred at ibrutinib response, followed by a return toward baseline at progression.

Here the sequenced sample was PBMCs, taken before ibrutinib treatment. The V and J genes are TRBV2 and TRBJ2-7; 11 bases align to TRBD2. The origin of this receptor is a human donor with chronic lymphocytic leukemia. This CDR3 is CASKLAGAYEQYF. CDR3 DNA sequence: TGTGCCAGCAAACTAGCGGGGGCGTACGAGCAGTACTTC. The full variable domain, completed using reference TRBV2 and TRBJ2-7, is EPEVTQTPSHQVTQMGQEVILRCVPISNHLYFYWYRQILGQKVEFLVSFYNNEISEKSEIFDDQFSVERPDGSNFTLKIRSTKLEDSAMYFCASKLAGAYEQYFGPGTRLTVT.